Each of the 22 T cell receptor beta chains below was sequenced from the same sample in a study of technical replicates of blood from several donors. Produced via immunoSEQ multiplex PCR; TCRdb's table is partial and in-frame only. The sample yields 80,000 to 95,000 clones, about 90% seen once. Sequences were obtained from T cells isolated from PBMCs. These TCRs come from a human donor in good health.

V is TRBV5-1 and J is TRBJ2-5, with TRBD1 as a possible D gene (5 bases). Germline assignment: CDR1 SGHRS and CDR2 YFSETQ. Trimming left V 2 bases short and J 3 bases short, with 8 bases between. CDR3 length equals 13 residues. CDR3 amino acids: CASSFQGEETQYF. CDR3 DNA: TGCGCCAGCAGCTTCCAGGGCGAAGAGACCCAGTACTTC.

There are a few counts of this clone. The gene calls are TRBV2 and TRBJ2-3; 7 nucleotides line up with TRBD2. Germline V lookup: CDR1 SNHLY, CDR2 FYNNEI. This CDR3 comprises 11 residues. V lost 1 base to trimming and J lost 14 bases; unmatched junction nucleotides: 3. The CDR3 reads CASSEEGRGYF. The DNA for the CDR3 is TGTGCCAGCAGTGAAGAGGGGAGGGGGTATTTT.

J is TRBJ1-1 and V is TRBV19, with 8 bases fitting TRBD1. CDR1 is LNHDA and CDR2 is SQIVND in the germline V gene (reference sequence). This CDR3 comprises 13 residues. With V trimmed by 5 bases and J by 4 bases, 3 bases remained unmatched. The CDR3 spells CASSFTGGTEAFF. In DNA form, the CDR3 reads TGTGCCAGTAGTTTCACAGGGGGCACTGAAGCTTTCTTT. The full variable domain, in which reference TRBV19 and TRBJ1-1 provide the parts outside the CDR3, is DGGITQSPKYLFRKEGQNVTLSCEQNLNHDAMYWYRQDPGQGLRLIYYSQIVNDFQKGDIAEGYSVSREKKESFPLTVTSAQKNPTAFYLCASSFTGGTEAFFGQGTRLTVV.

To note about this clone: The CDR3 ends on some other residue instead of the conserved phenylalanine or tryptophan, so this is likely a read error. This chain joins TRBV27 and TRBJ2-7; TRBD1 agrees at 8 bases. Per germline, CDR1 MNHEY and CDR2 SMNVEV (reference sequence). Losses at the gene ends were 6 bases for V and 4 bases for J; bases not matched to a gene: 5. The CDR3 has 13 amino acids. In nucleotides, the CDR3 is TGTGCCAGCAGACTACAGGGGGAATACGAGCAGTACCTC. Residues: CASRLQGEYEQYL.

V usage is TRBV9 and J usage is TRBJ2-5, with TRBD1 identical over 9 bases. V shed 1 base, J shed 1 base, and the junction held 5 bases outside the gene matches. This CDR3 is 16 amino acids long. From germline, CDR1 is SGDLS and CDR2 YYNGEE. CDR3 coding DNA: TGTGCCAGCAGCGTATCCGTGGACAGGGGCCAAGAGACCCAGTACTTC. This gives the protein CASSVSVDRGQETQYF. The full variable domain, rest sourced from reference TRBV9 and TRBJ2-5, is DSGVTQTPKHLITATGQRVTLRCSPRSGDLSVYWYQQSLDQGLQFLIQYYNGEERAKGNILERFSAQQFPDLHSELNLSSLELGDSALYFCASSVSVDRGQETQYFGPGTRLLVL.

The table lists this clone with a few counts. This sequence joins TRBV10-1 and TRBJ1-1, with D possibly matching TRBD1 (5 bases). Trimming removed 5 bases from V and 4 bases from J, with 11 bases in between. CDR1 is WNHNN, CDR2 SYGVQD, per germline (reference sequence). This CDR3 region has 13 residues. DNA of the CDR3: TGCGCCAGCAGTCCCCGGGGGGGCACTGAAGCTTTCTTT. It encodes CASSPRGGTEAFF.

This clone has a single count. V usage is TRBV6-5 and J usage is TRBJ2-1, with D maybe TRBD2 (6 bases). Germline CDR1 reads MNHEY; CDR2 reads SVGAGI. The CDR3 is made up of 16 amino acids. Trimming removed 1 base from V and 4 bases from J, with 14 bases in between. CDR3 in amino acids: CASSYYGVAVYNEQFF. CDR3 coding DNA: TGTGCCAGCAGTTACTACGGCGTAGCGGTTTACAATGAGCAGTTCTTC.

The chain combines TRBV18 with TRBJ2-7; 9 bases line up with TRBD2. V shed 0 bases and J 2 bases; nucleotides not matched to a gene: 5. Germline-derived CDR1 and CDR2 are KGHSH and LQKENI. The CDR3 runs 16 residues. In nucleotides, the CDR3 is TGTGCCAGCTCACCACCCGGGTTAGCGGGGGCCTACGAGCAGTACTTC. This codes for CASSPPGLAGAYEQYF.

The chain couples TRBV18 to TRBJ2-5, with TRBD1 as a possible D gene (5 bases). Trimming removed 3 bases at V and 4 bases at J, with 12 bases between. In germline, CDR1 is KGHSH, CDR2 LQKENI. The CDR3 consists of 14 residues. This CDR3 reads CASSPQGFLETQYF. The CDR3 nucleotides read TGTGCCAGCTCACCCCAGGGATTCTTAGAGACCCAGTACTTC.

This rearrangement joins TRBV2 to TRBJ1-2; 7 bases line up with TRBD1. Trimming at V came to 2 bases and at J to 6 bases, leaving 6 bases not matched to a gene. The germline CDR1 and CDR2 sequences are SNHLY and FYNNEI. CDR3 size: 14 residues. The CDR3 is CASSERGQGDGYTF. The CDR3 DNA follows: TGTGCCAGCAGTGAAAGGGGGCAGGGAGATGGCTACACCTTC.

This sequence joins TRBV5-4 and TRBJ1-3; no firm D call. CDR3 size: 14 residues. Germline assignment: CDR1 SGHNT and CDR2 YYREEE (reference sequence). V shed 3 bases and J shed 4 bases, with 11 bases lying between them. CDR3: CASSWEVSGNTIYF. The CDR3 DNA reads TGTGCCAGCAGCTGGGAGGTATCGGGAAACACCATATATTTT. The full variable domain, its missing parts supplied by reference TRBV5-4 and TRBJ1-3, is ETGVTQSPTHLIKTRGQQVTLRCSSQSGHNTVSWYQQALGQGPQFIFQYYREEENGRGNFPPRFSGLQFPNYSSELNVNALELDDSALYLCASSWEVSGNTIYFGEGSWLTVV.

V gene TRBV11-2 combines with J gene TRBJ2-7; perhaps TRBD1 as D (6 bases). The CDR3 runs to 15 residues. Germline assignment: CDR1 SGHAT and CDR2 FQNNGV. Trimming took off 6 bases at V and 1 base at J, with 16 bases between the two ends. In DNA form, the CDR3 reads TGTGCCAGCAGTCAAACGGGACACAAATCCTACGAGCAGTACTTC. Translated: CASSQTGHKSYEQYF.

The CDR3 DNA reads as TGTGCCATCAGTGAGCGAGGGCCGTTCAGCTCCTACAATGAGCAGTTCTTC. Its translation: CAISERGPFSSYNEQFF. V and J are TRBV10-3 and TRBJ2-1, with D tentatively TRBD2 (5 bases). The CDR3 has 17 amino acids. Per the germline V gene, CDR1 is ENHRY and CDR2 is SYGVKD. V shed 2 bases and J shed 0 bases, with 14 bases lying between them.

This clone was observed a few times. This CDR3 reads CASSLAFAQYF. The DNA for the CDR3 is TGTGCCAGCAGCTTGGCGTTTGCGCAGTATTTT. This chain connects TRBV5-4 to TRBJ2-3, with D hard to call. Germline V lookup: CDR1 SGHNT, CDR2 YYREEE (reference sequence). The V end lost 0 bases, the J end lost 10 bases, and 6 bases lay between the germline ends. This CDR3 is 11 amino acids long.

This sequence joins TRBV10-3 and TRBJ2-5, with D perhaps matching TRBD2 (5 bases). V dropped 2 bases and J dropped 8 bases, with 12 bases sitting between them. The CDR3 sequence is 13 residues long. CDR1 and CDR2 from the germline V gene are ENHRY and SYGVKD. The CDR3 DNA reads TGTGCCATCAGTGAGGAGGGTGGAGCAACCCAGTACTTC. Its translation is CAISEEGGATQYF.

CDR3 in DNA: TGTGCCAGCAGCTCGGTGGAGAGGACTGAAGCTTTCTTT. Translated, it gives CASSSVERTEAFF. The genes are TRBV13 and TRBJ1-1; the D is unclear. V lost 4 bases and J 5 bases, leaving 11 bases between the germline ends. CDR1 PRHDT and CDR2 FYEKMQ come from the germline V gene (reference sequence). This CDR3 spans 13 amino acids.

The rearrangement uses TRBV7-2 and TRBJ1-1, with 8 bases identical to TRBD1. CDR1 is SGHTA and CDR2 is FQGNSA in the germline V gene. V dropped 6 bases and J dropped 6; count of bases not matched to a gene: 12. CDR3 length: 15 amino acids. DNA of the CDR3: TGTGCCAGCAGACTAGAACCGACAGGGGCCGCTGAAGCTTTCTTT. It encodes CASRLEPTGAAEAFF.

This chain's CDR3 is CASSWWDRSTDTQYF. In DNA, the CDR3 is TGTGCCAGCAGTTGGTGGGACAGGAGCACAGATACGCAGTATTTT. The genes are TRBV6-6 and TRBJ2-3; 8 bases match TRBD1. The CDR3 is 15 amino acids. Per the germline V gene, CDR1 is MNHNY and CDR2 is SVGAGI (reference sequence). The V gene end was trimmed by 4 bases and the J gene end by 0 bases; junction bases not matched to a gene: 3.

The chain carries TRBV29-1 and TRBJ2-7; 10 bases match TRBD2. The length of the CDR3 is 13 residues. Trimming cost V 4 bases and J 7 bases; bases outside gene matches: 7. Germline CDR1 reads SQVTM; CDR2 reads ANQGSEA. DNA for the CDR3: TGCAGCGTTGTCCTAGCGGGGGTAGGGGAGCAGTACTTC. The encoded protein is CSVVLAGVGEQYF.

The genes are TRBV6-5 and TRBJ2-7; 8 positions match TRBD1. This CDR3 is 15 amino acids long. CDR1 and CDR2 from the germline V gene are MNHEY and SVGAGI. With 2 bases clipped from V and 6 bases from J, the junction kept 9 bases outside the gene matches. This CDR3 is CASSYGVDRGGEQYF. CDR3 DNA: TGTGCCAGCAGTTACGGGGTTGACAGGGGAGGCGAGCAGTACTTC.

The chain employs TRBV30 and TRBJ1-4; 7 nucleotides agree with TRBD1. The CDR3 totals 14 residues. V shed 4 bases and J 2 bases; nucleotides not matched to a gene: 4. CDR1 and CDR2 (germline): GTSNPN, SVGIG (reference sequence). Here the CDR3 reads CAWKGGWTNEKLFF. The CDR3, as DNA: TGTGCCTGGAAAGGGGGCTGGACTAATGAAAAACTGTTTTTT.

The V call is TRBV2, the J call TRBJ2-1; D unresolved. Germline V gene data show CDR1 as SNHLY and CDR2 as FYNNEI. The CDR3 consists of 12 residues. V was clipped by 1 base and J by 5 bases, with 3 bases between them. The CDR3 loop reads CASSEGHNEQFF. Written as DNA, the CDR3 is TGTGCCAGCAGTGAAGGGCACAATGAGCAGTTCTTC.